This T cell receptor (beta chain) emerged from a study of circulating and synovial CD4+ cells in juvenile arthritis. Study observations and caveats: CPL versus bulk CD4 samples: T cell genome counts differed by at least an order of magnitude. Compared with bulk blood, circulating pathogenic-like lymphocytes shared substantially more CDR3 sequences with synovial T cells.

Patients with active juvenile idiopathic arthritis donated these samples. The method was immunoSEQ multiplex PCR; TCRdb's version includes in-frame clones alone and lacks a portion of them. The sample contains about 39,000 clones, roughly 94% of which appear only once. On this clone: Antigen: not known.

This CDR3 spans 20 amino acids. Losses at the gene ends were 1 base for V and 0 bases for J; bases not matched to a gene: 12. Germline V lookup: CDR1 KGHSH, CDR2 LQKENI. The sequenced material came from CD4+ T cells from blood. This receptor was identified in a human donor with juvenile idiopathic arthritis. The chain links TRBV18 to TRBJ2-6; 7 nucleotides align to TRBD1. The CDR3 DNA sequence: TGTGCCAGCTCACCACGGACAGGTGGAACCGGGTTCTCTGGGGCCAACGTCCTGACTTTC. Its translation is CASSPRTGGTGFSGANVLTF.